Listed here are 13 T cell receptor beta chains from one sample, sequenced in a study of CD4 and CD8 cells across lung adenocarcinoma regions (dated by TCRdb to 2016 to 2018). Library creation used PCR. For sequencing, a HiSeq X Ten was employed. Through fastp at Q25 and MiXCR, TCRdb rebuilt clones from the public reads, retaining in-frame beta chains. Every CDR3 protein is listed once, alongside the most common genes and DNA of its rows. In all, the sample holds tens of thousands of distinct CDR3 sequences, and 40% to 65% of those were seen once. The ten largest clones take up 20% to 25% of the sample. The sequencing input was CD4+ T cells from the center of a lung tumor. This specimen's cell subset or site label, interpreted: tumor center region. These receptors were collected from a male donor with lung adenocarcinoma. The CD4 and CD8 labels of this study may be unreliable.

On this clonotype: The junction differs from germline at one of its ends, possibly a read error. The CDR3 spells CASSEGYGGSDTETQYF. The CDR3 region has the DNA TGTGCCAGCAGTGAGGGTTACGGGGGGTCCGACACAGAGACGCAGTACTTC. This chain uses TRBV25-1 with TRBJ2-5; 7 nucleotides align to TRBD2. The CDR3 has 17 residues. Germline assignment: CDR1 MGHDK and CDR2 SYGVNS.

Notes on this clonotype: It may be a read error: a sequence one base away is much more abundant. No conserved phenylalanine or tryptophan ends this CDR3, so it is likely a read error. The chain is built from TRBV5-1 and TRBJ2-2; 11 bases agree with TRBD2. The ends lost 4 bases at V and 2 bases at J; junction bases unmatched: 4. Germline V lookup: CDR1 SGHRS, CDR2 YFSETQ. CDR3 size: 16 residues. The CDR3 DNA sequence: TGCGCCAGCAGCCCCAGACTAGCGGGAAACACCGGGGAGCTGTTTTTG. Translation: CASSPRLAGNTGELFL.

This clonotype was counted ten times or more. The chain recombines TRBV6-5 with TRBJ2-7; D is tentatively TRBD1 or TRBD2 (5 bases each). Germline V gene sequence: CDR1 MNHEY, CDR2 SVGAGI. The ends were cut back, 2 bases at V and 2 bases at J, with 10 bases in the middle. This CDR3 spans 14 amino acids. This CDR3 is CASSYGQGAYEQYF. The DNA for the CDR3 is TGTGCCAGCAGTTACGGTCAGGGAGCCTACGAGCAGTACTTC.

V is TRBV6-1 and J is TRBJ2-3, with no clear D. V gave up 8 bases and J gave up 0 bases, with 15 bases separating them. Germline V gene lookup returns CDR1 MNHNS and CDR2 SASEGT. CDR3 length equals 15 residues. The CDR3 region has the DNA TGTGCCAGCGGCCTCCAGGCTGGGAGCACAGATACGCAGTATTTT. Translation gives CASGLQAGSTDTQYF.

To note about this clonotype: An end of the junction does not agree with germline; a read error may underlie this. The chain couples TRBV6-1 to TRBJ2-1; D remains ambiguous. The CDR3 has 13 residues. Germline CDR1 is MNHNS and CDR2 is SASEGT. As DNA, the CDR3 is TGTGCCAGCAGGGAAGTGAGCACAGATACGCAGTTCTTC. Protein product: CASREVSTDTQFF.

This clonotype was counted a single time. Compared with germline, one end of the junction differs, possibly owing to a read error. This chain links TRBV6-1 with TRBJ2-1; D is unresolved. The DNA end is a closer match to TRBJ2-5, so the J assignment may be wrong. The CDR3 has 11 residues. Germline-derived CDR1 and CDR2 are MNHNS and SASEGT. The CDR3 sequence is CAGSDRENQYF. The CDR3 region has the DNA TGTGCGGGCAGTGACCGAGAGAACCAGTACTTC.

Concerning this clonotype: The junction departs from germline at one end; a sequencing error may be responsible. This chain links TRBV12-3 or TRBV12-4 with TRBJ2-3; 7 bases are shared with TRBD2. The CDR3 is made up of 14 amino acids. CDR3 loop: CASSGGEGTDTQYF. CDR3 sequence (DNA): TGTGCGAGCAGTGGGGGGGAGGGCACAGATACGCAGTATTTT.

This clonotype was observed at least ten times. This chain links TRBV4-2 with TRBJ2-5; 12 nucleotides line up with TRBD2. This CDR3 is built from 17 residues. Germline V gene sequence: CDR1 LGHNA, CDR2 YNFKEQ. Losses at the gene ends were 4 bases for V and 1 base for J; bases not matched to a gene: 7. The CDR3 loop reads CASSLGLAGPSQETQYF. DNA for the CDR3: TGTGCCAGCAGCCTGGGACTAGCGGGTCCTTCCCAAGAGACCCAGTACTTC.

In this sample, this clonotype turned up once. The chain employs TRBV29-1 and TRBJ2-1, with D possibly being TRBD1 (5 bases). The tail of the sequence fits TRBJ2-5 better, so the J call may be wrong. Germline CDR1 is SQVTM and CDR2 is ANQGSEA. The CDR3 runs 14 residues. DNA of the CDR3: TGCAGCGTTGAAGGCCAGGGTAAACCGGAGACCCAGTACTTC. Amino acid sequence: CSVEGQGKPETQYF.

Details on this clonotype: A much larger clone differs by one base, so this may be a read error. The chain carries TRBV6-1 and TRBJ1-4; weak D call: TRBD1 (5 bases). This CDR3 comprises 14 residues. CDR1 is MNHNS, CDR2 SASEGT, per germline. CDR3 coding DNA: TGTGTCAGCAGTGGGGGGGGGGGAGCTGAAAAACTGTTTTTT. It specifies CVSSGGGGAEKLFF.

In the case of this clonotype: Sequence at one end of the junction differs from germline and may be a read error. The rearrangement uses TRBV6-1 and TRBJ2-3; perhaps TRBD2 as D (5 bases). CDR1 MNHNS and CDR2 SASEGT come from the germline V gene. This CDR3 has 16 residues. CDR3 DNA sequence: TGTGCTAGCCTGGGCCTCCAGGCTGGGAGCACAGAGACGCAGTATTTT. Translated: CASLGLQAGSTETQYF.

The chain links TRBV28 to TRBJ1-1; D is possibly TRBD1 (6 bases). Trimming removed 3 bases at V and 5 bases at J, with 13 bases between. The germline gives CDR1 MDHEN, CDR2 SYDVKM. This CDR3 is 14 amino acids long. The CDR3 DNA reads as TGTGCCAGCAGTTTTTCGGGAGGGGGGACTGAAGCTTTCTTT. As protein: CASSFSGGGTEAFF.

This clonotype was detected once. The chain recombines TRBV7-2 with TRBJ2-5; 7 bases fit TRBD2. The J call is doubtful: the DNA matches TRBJ2-4 better. The CDR3 extends over 16 amino acids. The germline V gene encodes CDR1 SGHTA and CDR2 FQGNSA. CDR3 coding DNA: TGTGCCAGCAGCTTGTCTGCGGGAGTTACCAAAAACATTCAGTACTTC. Protein product: CASSLSAGVTKNIQYF.